What follows are 6 T cell receptor beta chains derived from one specimen sequenced in a study of blood T cell repertoires in COVID-19. Clones were read by immunoSEQ multiplex PCR, and TCRdb kept only the in-frame ones, dropping some. Of 200,000 to 250,000 clones in the sample, about 78% were seen once. The sample taken for sequencing was peripheral blood. The receptors shown here come from a woman aged 70 to 79 with acute or convalescent COVID-19.

This chain joins TRBV24-1 and TRBJ2-2, with D perhaps matching TRBD2 (9 bases). Trimming took off 6 bases at V and 5 bases at J, with 21 bases between the two ends. The germline gives CDR1 KGHDR, CDR2 SFDVKD. CDR3 length equals 17 residues. For the CDR3, the DNA is TGTGCCACCAGTAGGCGGGAGGGACAGGCGGGGACCGGGGAGCTGTTTTTT. It specifies CATSRREGQAGTGELFF.

This chain links TRBV5-1 with TRBJ1-2, with 11 nucleotides matching TRBD1. The germline CDR1 and CDR2 sequences are SGHRS and YFSETQ. The CDR3 runs 15 residues. V lost 0 bases and J lost 7; bases outside the gene matches: 5. CDR3 bases: TGCGCCAGCAGCTTGGATCTCGGACAGGGGGCTGGCTACACCTTC. As protein: CASSLDLGQGAGYTF.

This clone was seen at least ten times. V usage is TRBV6-5 and J usage is TRBJ1-1; perhaps TRBD1 as D (6 bases). V lost 4 bases and J 0 bases, leaving 12 bases between the germline ends. The germline CDR1 and CDR2 sequences are MNHEY and SVGAGI. The CDR3 is 15 residues long. The CDR3 sequence: CASSSGQMVNTEAFF. The CDR3 DNA follows: TGTGCCAGCAGTTCCGGACAGATGGTGAACACTGAAGCTTTCTTT.

This chain connects TRBV11-2 to TRBJ1-1, with D tentatively TRBD1 (5 bases). Germline lookup yields CDR1 SGHAT and CDR2 FQNNGV. V lost 5 bases and J lost 0, with 7 bases in between. The CDR3 loop spans 13 amino acids. DNA for the CDR3: TGTGCCAGCAGCATACAGGTGAACACTGAAGCTTTCTTT. Translated: CASSIQVNTEAFF.

The table lists this clone with a count of one. The genes are TRBV30 and TRBJ2-3; 8 bases align to TRBD2. The length of the CDR3 is 15 residues. Germline assignment: CDR1 GTSNPN and CDR2 SVGIG (reference sequence). J was trimmed by 3 bases and V by 3 bases; bases with no gene match: 8. CDR3 in amino acids: CAWRRGGQKTDTQYF. The DNA of the CDR3 is TGTGCCTGGAGACGGGGGGGCCAGAAGACAGATACGCAGTATTTT.

The V call is TRBV10-3, the J call TRBJ2-5, with D hard to call. The CDR3 has 14 amino acids. The V gene lost 0 bases and the J gene lost 7 bases, with 12 bases spanning the gap. CDR1 ENHRY and CDR2 SYGVKD come from the germline V gene. The CDR3 DNA reads as TGTGCCATCAGTGAGTCGTGGCAGAGAGGGACCCAGTACTTC. It yields the protein CAISESWQRGTQYF.